Included here is one T cell receptor beta chain sequence, with context. The antigen is unknown. These data originate in a study of PD-1 blockade in classical Hodgkin lymphoma. Study-level results: Significant TCR diversity gains by C4D1 occurred in CD4+ but not CD8+ cells. Prior to therapy, complete responders displayed diversity much like that of newly diagnosed patients.

Method: immunoSEQ multiplex PCR; TCRdb's copy keeps in-frame clones and lacks some. The data contain 60,000 or so clones, roughly nine tenths of them singletons. The patients all showed relapse after autologous stem cell transplantation, while their brentuximab vedotin exposure varied. The germline gives CDR1 SEHNR, CDR2 FQNEAQ (reference sequence). Between the trimmed V and J ends, which lost 3 bases and 4 bases, there was a span of 9 bases. This CDR3 has 13 residues. The TCR was taken from a human donor with classical Hodgkin lymphoma. This sequence joins TRBV7-9 and TRBJ1-1, with D possibly being TRBD1 (5 bases). The sample in question was peripheral blood mononuclear cells (PBMCs), obtained at baseline. CDR3 region: CASSFEGTTEAFF. CDR3 nucleotide sequence: TGTGCCAGCAGCTTCGAGGGGACCACTGAAGCTTTCTTT.